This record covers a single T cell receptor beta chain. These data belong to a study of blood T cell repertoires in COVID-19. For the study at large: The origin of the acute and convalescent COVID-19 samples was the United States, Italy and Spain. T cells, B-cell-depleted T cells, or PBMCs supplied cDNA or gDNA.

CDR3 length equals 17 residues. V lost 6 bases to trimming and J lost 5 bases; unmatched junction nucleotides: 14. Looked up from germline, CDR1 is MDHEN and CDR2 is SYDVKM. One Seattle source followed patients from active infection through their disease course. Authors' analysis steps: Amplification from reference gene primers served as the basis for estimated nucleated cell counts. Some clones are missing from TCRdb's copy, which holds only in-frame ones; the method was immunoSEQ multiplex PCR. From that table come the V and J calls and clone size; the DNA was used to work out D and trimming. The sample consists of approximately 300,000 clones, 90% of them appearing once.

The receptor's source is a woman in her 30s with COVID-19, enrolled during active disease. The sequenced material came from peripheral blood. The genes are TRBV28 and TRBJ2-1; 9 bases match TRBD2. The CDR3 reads CASRSSGRHFLDNEQFF. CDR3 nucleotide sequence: TGTGCCAGCAGATCAAGCGGGAGGCACTTCCTGGACAATGAGCAGTTCTTC.